Listed below are T cell receptor beta chains from one sample, sequenced in a study of early T cells in non-severe SARS-CoV-2 infection. TCRdb reprocessed the 5' RACE reads with MiXCR, giving one entry per CDR3 protein. The sample shows just over 60,000 distinct CDR3 sequences, about 9.3% of them seen only once. Sequencing input: whole blood. All receptors derive from an adult who was a healthcare worker with PCR-confirmed SARS-CoV-2 infection or an uninfected control (not recorded which). Both conserved end residues are part of each CDR3. The D gene is left open where the match is weak. A clone size is listed for some rows: how often the clone was seen (once, few, many), or a class if it is expanded.

TRBV2	few	NA	TRBJ2-5	CASGKGGSLKETQYF	TGTGCCAGCGGAAAGGGCGGGTCCCTTAAAGAGACCCAGTACTTC
TRBV12-3/TRBV12-4	many	NA	TRBJ2-1	CASTEVGGPYNEQFF	TGTGCCAGCACCGAAGTCGGGGGACCCTACAATGAGCAGTTCTTC
TRBV2	NA	NA	TRBJ2-2	CATRYLNTGELFF	TGTGCCACACGATACCTGAACACCGGGGAGCTGTTTTTT
TRBV30	few	TRBD1	TRBJ2-1	CAWGGQGLWNEQFF	TGTGCCTGGGGTGGACAGGGGCTATGGAATGAGCAGTTCTTC
TRBV27	many	TRBD2	TRBJ2-1	CASSPGTSGVSYNEQFF	TGTGCCAGCAGTCCCGGGACTAGCGGGGTCTCCTACAATGAGCAGTTCTTC
TRBV3-1	many	TRBD1	TRBJ2-1	CASSQERTGVNEQFF	TGTGCCAGCAGCCAAGAACGGACAGGGGTGAATGAGCAGTTCTTC
TRBV3-1	few	TRBD1	TRBJ1-3	CASSGDRTGNTIYF	TGTGCCAGCAGTGGGGACAGAACTGGAAACACCATATATTTT
TRBV29-1	few	NA	TRBJ1-2	CSVSSSNYGYTF	TGCAGCGTCTCTTCCTCTAACTATGGCTACACCTTC
TRBV15	NA	NA	TRBJ2-2	CATSRVGSTNTGELFF	TGTGCCACCAGCAGAGTTGGTAGCACGAACACCGGGGAGCTGTTTTTT
TRBV3-1	NA	NA	TRBJ2-3	CASSQESPLATGTQYF	TGTGCCAGCAGCCAAGAAAGCCCACTAGCGACAGGCACGCAGTATTTT
TRBV2	few	TRBD1	TRBJ1-1	CASSERTGDSEAFF	TGTGCCAGCAGTGAAAGGACAGGGGACTCAGAAGCTTTCTTT
TRBV21-1	many	NA	TRBJ2-5	CASSPKAGVTPAETQYF	TGTGCCAGCAGCCCTAAAGCGGGGGTGACCCCCGCGGAGACCCAGTACTTC
TRBV6-1	few	NA	TRBJ1-5	CASSSTLVGQPQHF	TGTGCCAGCAGTTCGACTCTTGTAGGTCAGCCCCAGCATTTT
TRBV5-4	many	NA	TRBJ1-2	CASSLGRGTAYGYTF	TGTGCCAGCAGTCTGGGACGGGGGACGGCCTATGGCTACACCTTC
TRBV7-3	few	NA	TRBJ2-1	CASSLREQGRSYNEQFF	TGTGCCAGCAGCTTAAGGGAACAGGGAAGGTCCTACAATGAGCAGTTCTTC
TRBV3-1	NA	NA	TRBJ1-2	CASSQDTQYQGGYTF	TGTGCCAGCAGCCAAGATACGCAGTATCAAGGAGGCTACACCTTC
TRBV20-1	NA	TRBD1	TRBJ2-5	CSASPSRGRETQYF	TGCAGTGCTAGCCCGTCGAGGGGGCGAGAGACCCAGTACTTC
TRBV20-1	NA	NA	TRBJ2-3	CSVPPGNSAGDPQYF	TGCAGTGTGCCCCCCGGGAATAGCGCCGGAGATCCGCAGTATTTT
TRBV3-1	many	TRBD1	TRBJ1-2	CASSQTGDDGYTF	TGTGCCAGCAGCCAAACAGGGGACGATGGCTACACCTTC
TRBV4-1	many	NA	TRBJ2-6	CASSQDNSGANVLTF	TGCGCCAGCAGCCAAGATAACTCTGGGGCCAACGTCCTGACTTTC
TRBV7-2	many	NA	TRBJ1-2	CASSKAQGSYTF	TGTGCCAGCAGCAAGGCACAGGGATCCTACACCTTC
TRBV6-5	NA	NA	TRBJ1-2	CASSAQKDRSYTF	TGTGCCAGCAGTGCCCAAAAGGACCGTAGTTACACCTTC
TRBV11-2	NA	NA	TRBJ2-3	CASSLNRDSSAAKYF	TGTGCCAGCAGCCTTAACCGGGACTCCTCGGCGGCAAAGTATTTT
TRBV11-2	many	NA	TRBJ1-1	CASSLESMGSAEAFF	TGTGCCAGCAGCTTAGAAAGTATGGGTAGCGCTGAAGCTTTCTTT
TRBV5-1	many	TRBD1	TRBJ2-1	CASSEGANEQFF	TGCGCCAGCTCAGAGGGGGCCAATGAGCAGTTCTTC
TRBV7-6	NA	NA	TRBJ2-1	CASSLATRIESYNEQFF	TGTGCCAGCAGCTTAGCAACAAGGATAGAGAGTTACAATGAGCAGTTCTTC
TRBV20-1	many	NA	TRBJ1-5	CSARATDSNQPQHF	TGCAGTGCTAGGGCCACCGATAGCAATCAGCCCCAGCATTTT
TRBV7-2	NA	TRBD1	TRBJ2-2	CASSLAWTGYTGELFF	TGTGCCAGCAGCTTAGCGTGGACAGGGTATACCGGGGAGCTGTTTTTT
TRBV4-2	many	TRBD1	TRBJ1-4	CASSLPTRRDSNEKLFF	TGTGCCAGCAGCCTTCCCACTAGGCGGGACAGTAATGAAAAACTGTTTTTT
TRBV18	once	TRBD1	TRBJ2-1	CASSPRQGTMDEQFF	TGTGCCAGCTCACCCCGACAGGGTACGATGGATGAGCAGTTCTTC
TRBV20-1	many	TRBD1	TRBJ1-3	CSARNQGARGNTIYF	TGCAGTGCTAGAAATCAGGGGGCTCGCGGAAACACCATATATTTT
TRBV18	NA	TRBD1	TRBJ1-2	CASSPDRGHGYTF	TGTGCCAGCTCCCCGGACAGGGGGCATGGCTACACCTTC
TRBV7-2	few	NA	TRBJ1-2	CASSPPRGTYGYTF	TGTGCCAGCAGCCCACCCAGGGGAACCTATGGCTACACCTTC
TRBV6-1	NA	NA	TRBJ2-2	CASSSDRYTGELFF	TGTGCCAGCAGTTCTGACAGATACACCGGGGAGCTGTTTTTT
TRBV29-1	few	NA	TRBJ2-4	CSVYGDIQYF	TGCAGCGTCTACGGGGACATTCAGTACTTC
TRBV14	few	TRBD1	TRBJ2-3	CASSTGPGQGAQNTDTQYF	TGTGCCAGCAGCACCGGCCCGGGACAGGGGGCGCAAAACACAGATACGCAGTATTTT
TRBV18	many	NA	TRBJ1-5	CASSLEMQPQHF	TGTGCCAGCTCACTCGAAATGCAGCCCCAGCATTTT
TRBV4-2	NA	NA	TRBJ2-3	CASSPAWAGADTQYF	TGTGCCAGCAGCCCGGCGTGGGCGGGGGCGGATACGCAGTATTTT
TRBV4-1	NA	TRBD1	TRBJ2-1	CASSLTQQGSSSYNEQFF	TGCGCCAGCAGCCTCACGCAACAGGGGTCGAGCTCCTACAATGAGCAGTTCTTC
TRBV4-1	few	NA	TRBJ1-1	CASSQPPGTEAFF	TGCGCCAGCAGCCAGCCCCCGGGCACTGAAGCTTTCTTT
TRBV3-1	NA	NA	TRBJ2-5	CASSQIQETQYF	TGTGCCAGCAGCCAAATTCAAGAGACCCAGTACTTC
TRBV30	many	NA	TRBJ2-3	CAWSPLKDTQYF	TGTGCCTGGAGTCCCCTCAAAGATACGCAGTATTTT
TRBV9	many	NA	TRBJ1-2	CASSASTGKMPYTF	TGTGCCAGCAGCGCATCAACAGGGAAAATGCCCTACACCTTC
TRBV5-4	many	TRBD1	TRBJ1-6	CASSSGQDRTPLHF	TGTGCCAGCAGCTCGGGACAGGATAGAACGCCCCTCCACTTT
TRBV24-1	NA	TRBD2	TRBJ2-1	CAKGLAGASSYNEQFF	TGTGCCAAGGGACTAGCGGGCGCGAGCTCCTACAATGAGCAGTTCTTC
TRBV2	NA	TRBD2	TRBJ2-1	CASRGGAYNEQFF	TGTGCCAGCCGCGGGGGGGCCTACAATGAGCAGTTCTTC
TRBV30	few	NA	TRBJ1-2	CAWFGSQGYGYTF	TGTGCCTGGTTTGGCAGCCAAGGCTATGGCTACACCTTC
TRBV5-4	few	TRBD1	TRBJ2-1	CASSLGGQSSYNEQFF	TGTGCCAGCAGCTTGGGGGGACAGAGCTCCTACAATGAGCAGTTCTTC
TRBV10-3	few	TRBD2	TRBJ2-5	CAIRGSGAGGETQYF	TGTGCCATCAGGGGCAGCGGGGCCGGAGGAGAGACCCAGTACTTC
TRBV12-3/TRBV12-4	many	TRBD1	TRBJ1-5	CASSPGTDNQPQHF	TGTGCCAGCAGTCCCGGGACAGACAATCAGCCCCAGCATTTT
TRBV5-1	NA	TRBD1	TRBJ1-1	CASSIGQGNLEAFF	TGCGCCAGCAGCATAGGACAGGGGAACCTTGAAGCTTTCTTT
TRBV30	NA	TRBD2	TRBJ2-2	CARTSGVKAGGELFF	TGTGCCCGGACTAGCGGGGTCAAAGCGGGCGGGGAGCTGTTTTTT
TRBV7-6	NA	NA	TRBJ2-1	CASSLDPRDEQFF	TGTGCCAGCAGCTTAGACCCCAGGGATGAGCAGTTCTTC
TRBV5-1	many	NA	TRBJ2-1	CASGSGWRDTNPEQFF	TGCGCCAGCGGCTCGGGCTGGAGGGATACCAACCCGGAGCAGTTCTTC
TRBV20-1	NA	NA	TRBJ2-2	CSATPGRENTGELFF	TGCAGTGCGACACCGGGACGGGAGAACACCGGGGAGCTGTTTTTT
TRBV11-2	few	TRBD2	TRBJ2-1	CASSLLAGPVNEQFF	TGTGCCAGCAGCCTCCTAGCGGGCCCCGTCAATGAGCAGTTCTTC
TRBV5-6	many	NA	TRBJ2-5	CASSLRRTQYF	TGTGCCAGCAGCTTGCGTAGGACCCAGTACTTC
TRBV20-1	few	TRBD2	TRBJ2-5	CSAMGGGQETQYF	TGCAGTGCTATGGGCGGGGGACAAGAGACCCAGTACTTC
TRBV11-2	many	NA	TRBJ1-5	CASSSGPAKNQPQHF	TGTGCCAGCAGCTCAGGGCCTGCGAAAAATCAGCCCCAGCATTTT